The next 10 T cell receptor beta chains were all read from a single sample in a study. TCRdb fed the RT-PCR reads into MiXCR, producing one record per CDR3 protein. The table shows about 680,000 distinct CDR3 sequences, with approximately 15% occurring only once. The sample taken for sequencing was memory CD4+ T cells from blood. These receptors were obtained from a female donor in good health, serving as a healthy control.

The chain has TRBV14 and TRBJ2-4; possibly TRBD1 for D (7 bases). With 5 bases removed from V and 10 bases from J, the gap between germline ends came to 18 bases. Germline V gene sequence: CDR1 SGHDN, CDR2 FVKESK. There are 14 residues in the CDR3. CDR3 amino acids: CASSSRGGTDIQYF. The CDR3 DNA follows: TGTGCCAGCAGCTCTAGAGGAGGGACAGATATTCAGTACTTC.

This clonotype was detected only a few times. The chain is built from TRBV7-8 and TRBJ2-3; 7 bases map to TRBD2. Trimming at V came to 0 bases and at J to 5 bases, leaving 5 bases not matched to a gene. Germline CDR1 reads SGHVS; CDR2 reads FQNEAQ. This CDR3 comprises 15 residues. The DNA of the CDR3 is TGTGCCAGCAGCTTAGCCCAGTGGGGGGGAGATACGCAGTATTTT. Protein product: CASSLAQWGGDTQYF. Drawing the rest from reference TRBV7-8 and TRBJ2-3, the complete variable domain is GAGVSQSPRYKVAKRGQDVALRCDPISGHVSLFWYQQALGQGPEFLTYFQNEAQLDKSGLPSDRFFAERPEGSVSTLKIQRTQQEDSAVYLCASSLAQWGGDTQYFGPGTRLTVL.

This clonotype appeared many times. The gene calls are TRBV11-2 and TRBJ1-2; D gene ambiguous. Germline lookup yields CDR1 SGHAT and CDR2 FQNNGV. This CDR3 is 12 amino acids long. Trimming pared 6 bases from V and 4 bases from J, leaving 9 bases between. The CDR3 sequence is CASSLRGYGYTF. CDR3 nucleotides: TGTGCCAGCAGTTTACGTGGCTATGGCTACACCTTC.

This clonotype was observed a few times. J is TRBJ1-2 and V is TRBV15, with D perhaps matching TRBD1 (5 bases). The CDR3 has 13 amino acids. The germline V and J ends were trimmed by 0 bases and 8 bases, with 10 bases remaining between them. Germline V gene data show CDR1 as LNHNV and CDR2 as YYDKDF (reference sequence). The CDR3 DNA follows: TGTGCCACCAGCAGAGAGGGGACGGGGGGCTACACCTTC. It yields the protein CATSREGTGGYTF.

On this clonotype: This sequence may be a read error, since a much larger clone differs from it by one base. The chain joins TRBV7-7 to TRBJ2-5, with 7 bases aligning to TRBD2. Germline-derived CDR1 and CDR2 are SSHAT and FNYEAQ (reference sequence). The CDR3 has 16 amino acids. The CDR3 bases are TGTGCTAGCAGCTTCGGGACTATCGCCCTGCAAGAGACCCAGTACTTC. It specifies CASSFGTIALQETQYF.

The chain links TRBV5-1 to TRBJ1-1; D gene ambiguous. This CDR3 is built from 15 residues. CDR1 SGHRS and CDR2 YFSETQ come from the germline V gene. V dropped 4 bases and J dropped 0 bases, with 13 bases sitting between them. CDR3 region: CASSPRNGLNTEAFF. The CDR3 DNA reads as TGCGCCAGCAGCCCTCGGAACGGCCTGAACACTGAAGCTTTCTTT.

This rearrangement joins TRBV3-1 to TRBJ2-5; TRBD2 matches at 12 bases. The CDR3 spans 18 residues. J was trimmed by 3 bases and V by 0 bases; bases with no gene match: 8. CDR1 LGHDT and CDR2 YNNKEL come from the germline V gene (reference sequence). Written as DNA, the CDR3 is TGTGCCAGCAGCCAAGAGATGGCTAGCGGGGGGGTTAAAGAGACCCAGTACTTC. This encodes CASSQEMASGGVKETQYF.

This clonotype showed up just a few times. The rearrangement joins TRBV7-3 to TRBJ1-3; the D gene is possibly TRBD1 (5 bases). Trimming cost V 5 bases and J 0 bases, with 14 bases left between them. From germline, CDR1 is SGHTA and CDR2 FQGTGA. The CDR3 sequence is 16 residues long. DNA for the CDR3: TGTGCCAGCAGCCCTGGGACGGGCAGCTCTGGAAACACCATATATTTT. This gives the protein CASSPGTGSSGNTIYF.

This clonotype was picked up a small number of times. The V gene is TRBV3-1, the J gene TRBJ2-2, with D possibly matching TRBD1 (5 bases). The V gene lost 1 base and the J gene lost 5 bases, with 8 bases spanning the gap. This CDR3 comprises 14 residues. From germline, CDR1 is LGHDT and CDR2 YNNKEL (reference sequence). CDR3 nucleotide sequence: TGTGCCAGCAGCCAAGGGGGCGAAACCGGGGAGCTGTTTTTT. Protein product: CASSQGGETGELFF.

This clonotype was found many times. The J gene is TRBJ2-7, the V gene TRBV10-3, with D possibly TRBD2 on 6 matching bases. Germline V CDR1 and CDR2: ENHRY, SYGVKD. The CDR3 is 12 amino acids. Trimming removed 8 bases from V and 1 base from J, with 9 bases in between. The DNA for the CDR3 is TGTGCCATCTCGGGGGATTCCTACGAGCAGTACTTC. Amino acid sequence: CAISGDSYEQYF.